Below, one T cell receptor (beta chain) is given with its context. This sample also contains other DNA sequences that code for the same CDR3. The source of the sample is a study of blood T cell repertoires in COVID-19. The overall study: Sources were T cells, B-cell-depleted T cells, or PBMCs; the material itself was cDNA or gDNA.

Under the authors' procedure: Estimates of nucleated cell counts were drawn from the amplification of reference gene primers. This table comes from immunoSEQ multiplex PCR, and its TCRdb copy is limited to in-frame clones, with some not included. V and J calls and clone size come straight from that table; D and trimming were deduced from the DNA. The sample records 65,000 to 70,000 clones, approximately 95% being singletons. The sequence came from a man in his 70s with active COVID-19. Material: peripheral blood.

The CDR3 is CATSVGTGDTGELFF. DNA of the CDR3: TGTGCCACCAGTGTCGGGACAGGAGACACCGGGGAGCTGTTTTTT. The chain links TRBV24-1 to TRBJ2-2, with 8 bases identical to TRBD1. Trimming cost V 5 bases and J 3 bases; bases outside gene matches: 4. From germline, CDR1 is KGHDR and CDR2 SFDVKD. The CDR3 extends over 15 amino acids.